The clone carrying this T cell receptor (beta chain) was observed a handful of times. Its antigen remains unidentified. In TCRdb, the 5' RACE reads were re-called with MiXCR into one record per CDR3 protein. The sample yields tens of thousands of distinct CDR3 sequences, 9.3% seen once. The data stem from a study of T-cell memory formation after mild COVID-19. Study-wide points: CD4/CD8 balance characterized clones contracting day 15 to 85, and CD4+ skew characterized later expanders.

V trimming: 5 bases; J trimming: 4 bases; junction bases outside the gene matches: 10. The CDR3 covers 16 residues. Germline V gene lookup returns CDR1 SGHTA and CDR2 FQGTGA. Sequenced: PBMCs or a T cell subset sorted from them (not recorded which). This sequence was found in a man between 18 and 29 years old who had mild COVID-19 (a few samples of this study predate the infection). Cell type and time point are not known. The chain couples TRBV7-3 to TRBJ2-3; TRBD2 aligns across 9 bases. Written as DNA, the CDR3 is TGTGCCAGCAGCCTAGGGGTAGCGGGGGCCGCAGATACGCAGTATTTT. Its translation: CASSLGVAGAADTQYF.